Sequencing of this TCR beta chain was carried out in a study of identical twins. The CDR3 consists of 15 residues. CDR1 is SEHNR, CDR2 FQNEAQ, per germline (reference sequence). V dropped 0 bases and J dropped 3 bases, with 12 bases sitting between them. cDNA molecules carried unique molecular identifiers, and template switching added a universal primer site. MiXCR, applied by TCRdb to the 5' RACE reads, yields one record per CDR3 protein. Here the sample spans fewer than 550,000 distinct CDR3 sequences, over 12% being singletons. Every donor was a healthy Caucasian. This clonotype was seen a few times. The same data also went into a second study, on yellow fever vaccine responses in identical twins. That work adds: Convergence reportedly seemed to mark part of the twins' vaccine T cell response, with personalization marking the rest.

The TCR comes from a woman aged 18-35 years in good health. The sample taken for sequencing was CD4+ T cells sorted from blood. The chain recombines TRBV7-9 with TRBJ2-7; TRBD2 might be the D (5 bases). CDR3 DNA: TGTGCCAGCAGCTTAGCGCTCGGGGAAAACTACGAGCAGTACGTC. This gives the protein CASSLALGENYEQYV.